Each of the 18 T cell receptor beta chains below was sequenced from the same sample in a study of blood T cell repertoires in COVID-19. Clones were read by immunoSEQ multiplex PCR, and TCRdb kept only the in-frame ones, dropping some. In the table there are around 270,000 clones, approximately 90% of which are singletons. Specimen: peripheral blood. The receptors were gathered from a man aged 35-49 years with acute or convalescent COVID-19.

V is TRBV11-2 and J is TRBJ2-3; unclear D gene. CDR1 and CDR2 from the germline V gene are SGHAT and FQNNGV. This CDR3 spans 14 amino acids. Trimming removed 4 bases from V and 4 bases from J, with 12 bases in between. The DNA of the CDR3 is TGTGCCAGCAGCTCTGGCTACGCGGCAGATACGCAGTATTTT. This encodes CASSSGYAADTQYF.

CDR3: CASSLAGGEAFF. The CDR3 DNA reads as TGTGCCAGCAGCTTAGCGGGAGGTGAAGCTTTCTTT. The chain recombines TRBV11-3 with TRBJ1-1, with no clear D. CDR3 length: 12 amino acids. V dropped 1 base and J dropped 7 bases, with 7 bases sitting between them. The V gene's germline CDR1 is SGHNT and CDR2 YENEEA.

This clone occurred once. The chain combines TRBV6-1 with TRBJ2-6; D ambiguous. There are 15 residues in the CDR3. V lost 2 bases and J lost 2, with 7 bases in between. Looked up from germline, CDR1 is MNHNS and CDR2 is SASEGT. The CDR3, as DNA: TGTGCCAGCAGTGAAATGGCAGCTGGGGCCAACGTCCTGACTTTC. This gives the protein CASSEMAAGANVLTF.

J is TRBJ1-2 and V is TRBV28; D not resolved. Germline loops: CDR1 MDHEN, CDR2 SYDVKM. The V and J ends lost 3 bases and 6 bases respectively, with 5 bases between them. This CDR3 has 11 amino acids. In DNA form, the CDR3 reads TGTGCCAGCAGTTTTCTCGATGGCTACACCTTC. Its translation: CASSFLDGYTF.

The chain uses TRBV25-1 and TRBJ1-1, with 7 bases identical to TRBD1. V lost 7 bases, J lost 4 bases, and 9 bases stayed unmatched. Germline lookup yields CDR1 MGHDK and CDR2 SYGVNS. The CDR3 runs 14 residues. DNA of the CDR3: TGTGCCAGCACTCGACAGGGATTGGCCACTGAAGCTTTCTTT. Protein product: CASTRQGLATEAFF.

The J gene is TRBJ1-2, the V gene TRBV7-6; 7 bases align to TRBD1. The CDR3 consists of 13 residues. Germline V gives CDR1 SGHVS, CDR2 FNYEAQ. With 5 bases clipped from V and 2 bases from J, the junction kept 2 bases outside the gene matches. CDR3 in amino acids: CASSKQGNYGYTF. DNA of the CDR3: TGTGCCAGCAGCAAACAGGGGAACTATGGCTACACCTTC.

The chain combines TRBV2 with TRBJ2-3, with 7 positions matching TRBD2. Looked up from germline, CDR1 is SNHLY and CDR2 is FYNNEI. Trimming took 5 bases from V and 1 from J; bases not matched to a gene: 3. The CDR3 consists of 14 residues. In nucleotides, the CDR3 is TGTGCCAGCAGTACTAGCGCTGGCACAGATACGCAGTATTTT. It is translated as CASSTSAGTDTQYF.

The chain is built from TRBV19 and TRBJ1-2, with 7 bases lining up with TRBD1. This CDR3 is built from 16 residues. With V trimmed by 7 bases and J by 0 bases, 11 bases remained unmatched. Germline values: CDR1 LNHDA, CDR2 SQIVND (reference sequence). The CDR3 sequence: CASKRDSERTNYGYTF. The CDR3 DNA follows: TGTGCCAGTAAAAGGGACAGCGAAAGGACTAACTATGGCTACACCTTC.

The V and J genes are TRBV3-1 (or the pseudogene TRBV3-2) and TRBJ1-6, with unresolved D. The CDR3 totals 15 residues. Trimming cost V 5 bases and J 7 bases, with 15 bases left between them. Germline-derived CDR1 and CDR2 are LGHDT and YNNKEL (reference sequence). CDR3 sequence: CASSVTRQGNSPLHF. CDR3 sequence (DNA): TGTGCCAGCAGCGTTACTAGACAAGGGAATTCACCCCTCCACTTT.

This sequence joins TRBV15 and TRBJ2-1; 12 bases match TRBD1. Germline-derived CDR1 and CDR2 are LNHNV and YYDKDF (reference sequence). The CDR3 extends over 17 amino acids. V lost 6 bases to trimming and J lost 9 bases; unmatched junction nucleotides: 15. CDR3 amino acids: CATRKNPGTGGFSEQFF. CDR3 nucleotides: TGTGCCACCAGGAAGAACCCCGGGACAGGGGGCTTTAGTGAGCAGTTCTTC.

The rearrangement uses TRBV9 and TRBJ1-1; D is undetermined. Germline V CDR1 and CDR2: SGDLS, YYNGEE. Trimming pared 4 bases from V and 3 bases from J, leaving 16 bases between. This CDR3 spans 15 amino acids. The CDR3 is CASSPRWYGDTEAFF. As DNA, the CDR3 is TGTGCCAGCAGCCCCCGGTGGTACGGTGACACTGAAGCTTTCTTT. The variable domain in full, completed from reference TRBV9 and TRBJ1-1, reads DSGVTQTPKHLITATGQRVTLRCSPRSGDLSVYWYQQSLDQGLQFLIQYYNGEERAKGNILERFSAQQFPDLHSELNLSSLELGDSALYFCASSPRWYGDTEAFFGQGTRLTVV.

The chain has TRBV3-1 (or the pseudogene TRBV3-2) and TRBJ1-3; TRBD1 matches 11 bases. The CDR3 runs 17 residues. Germline V gene sequence: CDR1 LGHDT, CDR2 YNNKEL (reference sequence). J was trimmed by 4 bases and V by 1 base; bases with no gene match: 6. The CDR3 spells CASSQVGQGATGNTIYF. The CDR3 nucleotides are TGTGCCAGCAGCCAAGTTGGACAGGGGGCAACGGGAAACACCATATATTTT.

The chain is built from TRBV30 and TRBJ2-2; the D is unclear. The ends were cut back, 8 bases at V and 0 bases at J, with 10 bases in the middle. Looked up from germline, CDR1 is GTSNPN and CDR2 is SVGIG (reference sequence). The CDR3 consists of 13 residues. CDR3 sequence (DNA): TGTGCCGGCAGAGGTTCGAACACCGGGGAGCTGTTTTTT. Translating it yields CAGRGSNTGELFF.

V is TRBV25-1 and J is TRBJ1-3; D call uncertain. The CDR3 is made up of 15 amino acids. With 8 bases removed from V and 0 bases from J, the gap between germline ends came to 14 bases. Germline CDR1 is MGHDK and CDR2 is SYGVNS. The CDR3 DNA is TGTGCCAGCGTCGCTGGACTCCCCTCTGGAAACACCATATATTTT. Its protein product is CASVAGLPSGNTIYF.

The chain has TRBV5-1 and TRBJ1-5, with 9 bases that match TRBD1. Germline CDR1 and CDR2: SGHRS and YFSETQ. With V trimmed by 4 bases and J by 6 bases, 5 bases remained unmatched. The CDR3 consists of 14 residues. CDR3 sequence: CASSPGQGGQPQHF. In DNA form, the CDR3 reads TGCGCCAGCAGCCCGGGACAGGGTGGTCAGCCCCAGCATTTT. Looking up the rest from reference TRBV5-1 and TRBJ1-5 gives the full variable domain: KAGVTQTPRYLIKTRGQQVTLSCSPISGHRSVSWYQQTPGQGLQFLFEYFSETQRNKGNFPGRFSGRQFSNSRSEMNVSTLELGDSALYLCASSPGQGGQPQHFGDGTRLSIL.

This rearrangement joins TRBV2 to TRBJ2-1, with TRBD1 matching over 12 bases. The V gene's germline CDR1 is SNHLY and CDR2 FYNNEI. The ends lost 8 bases at V and 8 bases at J; junction bases unmatched: 16. The length of the CDR3 is 17 residues. The CDR3 is CASRILPGTGGLDEQFF. The CDR3 DNA is TGTGCCAGCCGCATTCTTCCCGGGACAGGGGGCCTGGATGAGCAGTTCTTC.

The CDR3 reads CAWSSFNQPQHF. The CDR3 DNA follows: TGTGCCTGGAGTAGCTTCAATCAGCCCCAGCATTTT. The chain is built from TRBV30 and TRBJ1-5, with D uncertain. CDR3 length: 12 residues. V lost 2 bases to trimming and J lost 3 bases, with 5 bases between them. Germline assignment: CDR1 GTSNPN and CDR2 SVGIG (reference sequence).

The chain carries TRBV10-3 and TRBJ2-3; 10 nucleotides align to TRBD2. The CDR3 sequence is 16 residues long. Germline CDR1 is ENHRY and CDR2 is SYGVKD. J lost 6 bases, V lost 0 bases, and 6 bases had no gene match. CDR3 amino acids: CAISESTSGEGDTQYF. The DNA of the CDR3 is TGTGCCATCAGTGAGTCCACTAGCGGGGAGGGGGATACGCAGTATTTT.